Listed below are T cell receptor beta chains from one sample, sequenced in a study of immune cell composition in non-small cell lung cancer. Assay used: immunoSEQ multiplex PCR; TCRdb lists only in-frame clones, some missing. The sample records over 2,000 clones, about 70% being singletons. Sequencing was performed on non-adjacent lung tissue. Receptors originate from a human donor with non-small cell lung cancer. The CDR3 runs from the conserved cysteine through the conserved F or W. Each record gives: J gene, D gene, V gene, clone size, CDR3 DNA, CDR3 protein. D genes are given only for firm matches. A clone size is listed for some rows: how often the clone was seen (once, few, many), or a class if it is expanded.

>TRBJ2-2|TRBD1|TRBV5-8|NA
TGTGCCAGCAGCGGGACAGGGGCTGTGGGCACCGGGGAGCTGTTTTTT
CASSGTGAVGTGELFF
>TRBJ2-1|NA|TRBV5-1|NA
TGCGCCAGCAGCCCCGAGGGCTGGTCCAATGAGCAGTTCTTC
CASSPEGWSNEQFF
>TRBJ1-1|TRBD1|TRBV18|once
TGTGCCAGCTCACCACCGAAGGGGACAGGGCTTATTGCTGAAGCTTTCTTT
CASSPPKGTGLIAEAFF
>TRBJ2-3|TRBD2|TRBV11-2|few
TGTGCCAGCAGGGCCGGACTAGCGGGGGGTTCAGATACGCAGTATTTT
CASRAGLAGGSDTQYF
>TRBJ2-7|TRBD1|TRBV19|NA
TGTGCCAGTGGCTCCGGGACAGGGGCCTCCTACGAGCAGTACTTC
CASGSGTGASYEQYF
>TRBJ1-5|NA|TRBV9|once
TGTGCCAGCAGCGCGGGTAGGGCAGGGTCAGATCAGCCCCAGCATTTT
CASSAGRAGSDQPQHF
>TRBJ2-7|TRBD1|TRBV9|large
TGTGCCAGCAGCGGACAGGGGGACTACGAGCAGTACTTC
CASSGQGDYEQYF
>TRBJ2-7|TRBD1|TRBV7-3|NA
TGTGCCAGCAGCTTAGGACAGGGGTTGTACTTC
CASSLGQGLYF
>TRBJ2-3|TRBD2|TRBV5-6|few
TGTGCCAGCAGCGCCACTAGCGGGGGGACAGATACGCAGTATTTT
CASSATSGGTDTQYF
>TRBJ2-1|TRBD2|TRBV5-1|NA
TGCGCCAGCAGCTCCTCCTTTAGCGGGGGGACTAGGGAGCAGTTCTTC
CASSSSFSGGTREQFF
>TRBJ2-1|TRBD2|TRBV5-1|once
TGCGCCAGCAGGATAGCGGGGGTACTGAATGAGCAGTTCTTC
CASRIAGVLNEQFF
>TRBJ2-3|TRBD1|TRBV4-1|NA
TGCGCCAGCAGCCCGCAGGGGGACGGAGATACGCAGTATTTT
CASSPQGDGDTQYF
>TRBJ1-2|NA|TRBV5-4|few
TGTGCCAGCAGCTTGGAAGCGCAGGGTCAAGGCTACACCTTC
CASSLEAQGQGYTF
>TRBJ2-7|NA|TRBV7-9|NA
TGTGCCAGCAGTTGGGGGGACTACGAGCAGTACTTC
CASSWGDYEQYF
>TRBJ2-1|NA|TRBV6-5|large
TGTGCCAGCAAGGGGGAGTCGGAGTACAATGAGCAGTTCTTC
CASKGESEYNEQFF
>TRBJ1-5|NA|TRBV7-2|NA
TGTGCCAGCAGCTTAGAAGGGGTTCAGCCCCAGCATTTT
CASSLEGVQPQHF
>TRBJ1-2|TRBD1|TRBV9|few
TGTGCCAGCAGCGTAGGGTGGGCAGGGGGAGGCTATGGCTACACCTTC
CASSVGWAGGGYGYTF
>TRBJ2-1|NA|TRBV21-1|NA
TGTGCCAGCAGCCCCTCGGTCGATGAGCAGTTCTTC
CASSPSVDEQFF
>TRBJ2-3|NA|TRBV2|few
TGTGCCAGCAGTGAAAATGCGGGACAGCGCACAGATACGCAGTATTTT
CASSENAGQRTDTQYF
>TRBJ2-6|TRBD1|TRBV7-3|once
TGTGCCAGCAGTCCCGGGACAGGCTTCTCTGGGGCCAACGTCCTGACTTTC
CASSPGTGFSGANVLTF
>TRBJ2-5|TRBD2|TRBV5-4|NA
TGTGCCAGCAGCTGGCAGCTACTAGCGGGGAAGGAGACCCAGTACTTC
CASSWQLLAGKETQYF
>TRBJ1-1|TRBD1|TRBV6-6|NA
TGTGCCAGCAGTTACCCGGGACAGGGGGGAAACACTGAAGCTTTCTTT
CASSYPGQGGNTEAFF
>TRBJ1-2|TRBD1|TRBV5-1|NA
TGCGCCAGCAGCTCGGACCCCGGGACAGCCTATGGCTACACCTTC
CASSSDPGTAYGYTF
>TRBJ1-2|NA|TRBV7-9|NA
TGTGCCAGCAGCGGGCAGGGGTTGAACTATGGCTACACCTTC
CASSGQGLNYGYTF
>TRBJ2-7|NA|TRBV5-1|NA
TGCGCCAGCAGCAACCTGGACAGTGGGGTTGTTGTCGAGCAGTACTTC
CASSNLDSGVVVEQYF
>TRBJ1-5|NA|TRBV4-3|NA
TGCGCCAGCAGCCAAAGCATAAGCAATCAGCCCCAGCATTTT
CASSQSISNQPQHF
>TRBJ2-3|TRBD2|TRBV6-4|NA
TGTGCCAGCAGTGGCGGCGGGGGGGCAGATACGCAGTATTTT
CASSGGGGADTQYF
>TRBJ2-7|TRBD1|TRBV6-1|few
TGTGCCAGCACTGGGACAGGGTTGCACGAGCAGTACTTC
CASTGTGLHEQYF
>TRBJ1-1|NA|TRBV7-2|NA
TGTGCCAGCAGACAACAGGGCACTGAAGCTTTCTTT
CASRQQGTEAFF
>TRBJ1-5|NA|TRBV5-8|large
TGTGCCAGCAGCTTGGAGGGGATAAGCAATCAGCCCCAGCATTTT
CASSLEGISNQPQHF
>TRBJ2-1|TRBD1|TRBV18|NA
TGTGCCAGCTCACCGTACAACACAGGGGTGAATGAGCAGTTCTTC
CASSPYNTGVNEQFF
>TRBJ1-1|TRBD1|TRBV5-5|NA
TGTGCCAGCAGCTTTTGGGGACAGGGGACGCAGAACACTGAAGCTTTCTTT
CASSFWGQGTQNTEAFF
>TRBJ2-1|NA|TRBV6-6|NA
TGTGCCAGCAGTTACCGGAGCTACAATGAGCAGTTCTTC
CASSYRSYNEQFF
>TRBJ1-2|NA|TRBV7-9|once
TGTGCACTCGGACACCAGAACTATGGCTACACCTTC
CALGHQNYGYTF
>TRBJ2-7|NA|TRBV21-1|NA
TGTGCCAGCAGCAAAGGAGTAGACAGACCGTACTCCTACGAGCAGTACTTC
CASSKGVDRPYSYEQYF
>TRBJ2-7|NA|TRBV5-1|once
TGCGCCAGCAGCTCAGCTCTGGGGAGTCGGTCCTACGAGCAGTACTTC
CASSSALGSRSYEQYF
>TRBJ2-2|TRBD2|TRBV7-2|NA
TGTGCCAGCAAGTCGGAGCGGGGGGGTCGTGGGGAGCTGTTTTTT
CASKSERGGRGELFF
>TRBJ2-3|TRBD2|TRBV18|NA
TGTGCCAGCTCACCCCGAATGTTGCAGCGGGGGAGCACAGATACGCAGTATTTT
CASSPRMLQRGSTDTQYF
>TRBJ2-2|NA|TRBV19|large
TGTGCCAGCACAGACCCGAACACCGGGGAGCTGTTTTTT
CASTDPNTGELFF
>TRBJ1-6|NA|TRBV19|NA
TGTGCCAGTAGTATAACGGGGGGGCGAAGGAGCTCCTATAATTCACCCCTCCACTTT
CASSITGGRRSSYNSPLHF
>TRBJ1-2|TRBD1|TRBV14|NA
TGTGCCAGCAGCCAAACCGGGACAGGGATATATGGCTACACCTTC
CASSQTGTGIYGYTF